The source of this T cell receptor beta chain is a study of control samples from healthy donors and cancer patients. Some clones are missing from TCRdb's copy, which holds only in-frame ones; the method was immunoSEQ multiplex PCR. Found here are around 20,000 clones, around 89% of them singletons; the top ten hold more than 8%. The V and J ends lost 7 bases and 5 bases, in that order; junction bases with no gene match: 6. CDR1 is MNHNY and CDR2 is SVGAGI in the germline V gene (reference sequence). The CDR3 runs to 13 residues. The chain couples TRBV6-6 to TRBJ1-2; 8 nucleotides align to TRBD1. This receptor was obtained from a woman aged 60 to 75 with head and neck cancer. The sequenced material came from PBMCs. The CDR3 spells CASTRDRLYGYTF. The CDR3 bases are TGTGCCAGCACTCGGGACAGGCTTTATGGCTACACCTTC.